This T cell receptor (beta chain) derives from a study of cytomegalovirus exposure and HLA in healthy donors. Findings and caveats of the study: A reported reduction in N-insertions relative to the roughly 710-donor mean was seen in an Asian-associated ancestry cluster in a later analysis.

This clone was found a few times. The antigen is not known. 13 Jbeta primers and 60 Vbeta primers were used for the PCR. Assay used: immunoSEQ multiplex PCR; TCRdb lists only in-frame clones, some missing. The data show tens of thousands of clones, roughly 60% seen once. This TCR came from a woman aged 50 to 65 in good health and CMV-seropositive. The sequencing sample was made of PBMCs.

CDR3 bases: TGCAGCGTTGGACTAGCGGGGGGAGACTACAATGAGCAGTTCTTC. This translates into CSVGLAGGDYNEQFF. The chain uses TRBV29-1 and TRBJ2-1; 13 bases align to TRBD2. V lost 4 bases and J lost 3; bases outside the gene matches: 3. This CDR3 spans 15 amino acids. Germline CDR1 SQVTM, CDR2 ANQGSEA.